This entry lists 18 T cell receptor beta chains sequenced from one sample in a study of CD8+ T cells in alopecia areata. Extracted RNA was reverse transcribed, and the resulting cDNA served as sequencing template. Generated by immunoSEQ multiplex PCR, the TCRdb table keeps only in-frame clones and is missing some. The sample includes over 60,000 clones, roughly 50% of them seen just once. Treatment in this sample: oral pan-JAK inhibitor, 5-10 mg twice daily. This material consisted of CD8+ T cells sorted from blood, taken around week 36, from a patient treated with tofacitinib. The origin of the receptors is a human donor with alopecia areata.

The CDR3 nucleotides are TGTGCCAGCAGTTACTCATTAGGCGGGAGTAGGGATACGCAGTATTTT. This gives the protein CASSYSLGGSRDTQYF. This chain connects TRBV6-6 to TRBJ2-3, with 7 bases lining up with TRBD2. This CDR3 comprises 16 residues. With 0 bases clipped from V and 6 bases from J, the junction kept 9 bases outside the gene matches. Germline V gene data show CDR1 as MNHNY and CDR2 as SVGAGI (reference sequence).

V gene TRBV30 combines with J gene TRBJ2-3, with D maybe TRBD2 (7 bases). CDR1 is GTSNPN, CDR2 SVGIG, per germline (reference sequence). The CDR3 loop spans 13 amino acids. Trimming left V 4 bases short and J 6 bases short, with 14 bases between. The CDR3 region has the DNA TGTGCCTGGATCGGGGGGCGCAACGATACGCAGTATTTT. Translated, it gives CAWIGGRNDTQYF.

The chain uses TRBV27 and TRBJ2-7, with D perhaps matching TRBD2 (6 bases). V gave up 1 base and J gave up 7 bases, with 8 bases separating them. Germline V gene data show CDR1 as MNHEY and CDR2 as SMNVEV (reference sequence). The CDR3 consists of 12 residues. As DNA, the CDR3 is TGTGCCAGCAGTTTATTTGGGAGGGAGCAGTACTTC. Translation: CASSLFGREQYF.

This clone was seen only a few times. V usage is TRBV11-2 and J usage is TRBJ2-3; D possibly corresponds to TRBD1 (7 bases). CDR1 and CDR2 from the germline V gene are SGHAT and FQNNGV. V lost 5 bases and J 6 bases, leaving 12 bases between the germline ends. The CDR3 consists of 13 residues. CDR3 sequence reads: CASSPGGTDTQYF. CDR3 sequence (DNA): TGTGCCAGCAGCCCAGGGGGGACCGATACGCAGTATTTT.

This chain uses TRBV9 with TRBJ1-2; possible D gene TRBD1, 6 bases. In germline, CDR1 is SGDLS, CDR2 YYNGEE. The CDR3 has 15 residues. Trimming left V 4 bases short and J 6 bases short, with 19 bases between. In DNA, the CDR3 is TGTGCCAGCAGCTCTAGAGGAATAGGGGGAAATGGCTACACCTTC. Encoded protein: CASSSRGIGGNGYTF.

This clone was counted a few times. The chain uses TRBV27 and TRBJ2-1, with 10 bases that match TRBD2. The CDR3 sequence is 16 residues long. With V trimmed by 3 bases and J by 0 bases, 2 bases remained unmatched. Germline V gene sequence: CDR1 MNHEY, CDR2 SMNVEV (reference sequence). The CDR3 sequence is CASSLTSGYSYNEQFF. Here the CDR3 DNA reads TGTGCCAGCAGTTTGACTAGCGGGTACTCCTACAATGAGCAGTTCTTC.

The chain is built from TRBV5-6 and TRBJ2-1; TRBD2 agrees at 7 bases. V lost 0 bases, J lost 9 bases, and 12 bases stayed unmatched. This CDR3 has 16 residues. Germline CDR1 SGHDT, CDR2 YYEEEE. CDR3 amino acids: CASSLVKREDLGEQFF. The CDR3 coding sequence is TGTGCCAGCAGCTTGGTGAAGCGGGAAGATCTCGGTGAGCAGTTCTTC. Based on the CDR3 plus reference TRBV5-6 and TRBJ2-1, the full variable domain is DAGVTQSPTHLIKTRGQQVTLRCSPKSGHDTVSWYQQALGQGPQFIFQYYEEEERQRGNFPDRFSGHQFPNYSSELNVNALLLGDSALYLCASSLVKREDLGEQFFGPGTRLTVL.

V is TRBV23-1 and J is TRBJ2-1, with 9 nucleotides matching TRBD1. TRBV23-1 is designated an ORF whose function remains uncertain. V was pared by 6 bases and J by 11 bases, with 17 bases of the junction left unmatched. This CDR3 has 16 amino acids. CDR3 in DNA: TGCGCCAGCAGACCAATTTCGGGACAGGGTTTGGCTCAGCAGTTCTTC. Translated, it gives CASRPISGQGLAQQFF.

In this sample, this clone turned up once. V gene TRBV13 combines with J gene TRBJ1-5, with D unresolved. CDR1 is PRHDT, CDR2 FYEKMQ, per germline (reference sequence). V lost 7 bases and J lost 3, with 19 bases in between. The CDR3 totals 16 residues. CDR3 in amino acids: CASTPLLVTANQPQHF. The CDR3 region has the DNA TGTGCCAGCACCCCTCTGCTCGTTACAGCCAATCAGCCCCAGCATTTT.

This chain joins TRBV11-2 and TRBJ2-5; D is uncertain. This CDR3 is built from 12 residues. Trimming pared 5 bases from V and 4 bases from J, leaving 8 bases between. Germline assignment: CDR1 SGHAT and CDR2 FQNNGV. CDR3 sequence reads: CASSTPPETQYF. The CDR3 nucleotides read TGTGCCAGCAGCACGCCCCCAGAGACCCAGTACTTC.

This chain links TRBV2 with TRBJ2-3; TRBD1 aligns across 8 bases. Germline V gives CDR1 SNHLY, CDR2 FYNNEI. CDR3 length equals 17 residues. The V gene end was trimmed by 4 bases and the J gene end by 6 bases; junction bases not matched to a gene: 15. CDR3 bases: TGTGCCAGCAGTGGAACGGGACAGGCTCGCTCGTGGGATACGCAGTATTTT. Protein product: CASSGTGQARSWDTQYF. Looking up the rest from reference TRBV2 and TRBJ2-3 gives the full variable domain: EPEVTQTPSHQVTQMGQEVILRCVPISNHLYFYWYRQILGQKVEFLVSFYNNEISEKSEIFDDQFSVERPDGSNFTLKIRSTKLEDSAMYFCASSGTGQARSWDTQYFGPGTRLTVL.

The rearrangement uses TRBV4-1 and TRBJ1-2; maybe TRBD1 (6 bases). This CDR3 is 18 amino acids long. V lost 2 bases and J 3 bases, leaving 22 bases between the germline ends. The germline V gene encodes CDR1 MGHRA and CDR2 YSYEKL. The CDR3 loop reads CASSQFQDSLISDYGYTF. CDR3 nucleotides: TGCGCCAGCAGCCAATTTCAGGACAGCCTGATCTCAGACTATGGCTACACCTTC.

Relative to its sample, this clone is medium-sized. The chain employs TRBV25-1 and TRBJ2-3; D not certain. The CDR3 is 13 residues long. V lost 4 bases to trimming and J lost 0 bases, with 5 bases between them. Germline V gene lookup returns CDR1 MGHDK and CDR2 SYGVNS. The DNA of the CDR3 is TGTGCCAGCAGTGTCACCAGCACAGATACGCAGTATTTT. It translates to CASSVTSTDTQYF.

The chain recombines TRBV4-1 with TRBJ2-3, with D unresolved. Germline lookup yields CDR1 MGHRA and CDR2 YSYEKL. Trimming took off 1 base at V and 2 bases at J, with 7 bases between the two ends. The CDR3 length is 14 residues. CDR3 amino acids: CASSQVLSTDTQYF. The CDR3 DNA follows: TGCGCCAGCAGCCAAGTACTCTCCACAGATACGCAGTATTTT.

There are a few counts of this clone. The rearrangement joins TRBV4-1 to TRBJ2-3; 9 bases map to TRBD2. The CDR3 loop spans 19 amino acids. Trimming cost V 4 bases and J 1 base; bases outside gene matches: 15. Looked up from germline, CDR1 is MGHRA and CDR2 is YSYEKL. CDR3 DNA sequence: TGCGCCAGCAGCCCGGCGTCCTGGCGGGAGGGCTGGGGCACAGATACGCAGTATTTT. It is translated as CASSPASWREGWGTDTQYF.

This chain connects TRBV28 to TRBJ2-3; maybe TRBD1 (5 bases). Trimming took off 11 bases at V and 1 base at J, with 16 bases between the two ends. CDR1 is MDHEN, CDR2 SYDVKM, per germline. The CDR3 runs 14 residues. The CDR3 protein is CAAHRSKGTDTQYF. In DNA, the CDR3 is TGTGCCGCTCACAGGTCCAAGGGCACAGATACGCAGTATTTT. Complete variable domain (other parts from reference TRBV28 and TRBJ2-3): DVKVTQSSRYLVKRTGEKVFLECVQDMDHENMFWYRQDPGLGLRLIYFSYDVKMKEKGDIPEGYSVSREKKERFSLILESASTNQTSMYLCAAHRSKGTDTQYFGPGTRLTVL.

This sequence joins TRBV9 and TRBJ2-1; perhaps TRBD2 as D (6 bases). The germline V gene has CDR1 SGDLS and CDR2 YYNGEE. Deletions cut 4 bases from V and 10 bases from J, with 15 bases between. This CDR3 spans 13 amino acids. The CDR3 region has the DNA TGTGCCAGCAGCCGCATTGGGAGGACAGAGCAGTTCTTC. This encodes CASSRIGRTEQFF.

This clone was observed a few times. The germline gene is not matched at one end of the junction; a read error may be the cause. The rearrangement uses TRBV4-1 and TRBJ2-4, with 7 bases aligning to TRBD1. There are 16 residues in the CDR3. The germline gives CDR1 MGHRA, CDR2 YSYEKL. DNA of the CDR3: TGTGCCAGCAGCCAAGGACCCTCGACAGGGCCGAACATTCAGTACTTC. Translated: CASSQGPSTGPNIQYF.